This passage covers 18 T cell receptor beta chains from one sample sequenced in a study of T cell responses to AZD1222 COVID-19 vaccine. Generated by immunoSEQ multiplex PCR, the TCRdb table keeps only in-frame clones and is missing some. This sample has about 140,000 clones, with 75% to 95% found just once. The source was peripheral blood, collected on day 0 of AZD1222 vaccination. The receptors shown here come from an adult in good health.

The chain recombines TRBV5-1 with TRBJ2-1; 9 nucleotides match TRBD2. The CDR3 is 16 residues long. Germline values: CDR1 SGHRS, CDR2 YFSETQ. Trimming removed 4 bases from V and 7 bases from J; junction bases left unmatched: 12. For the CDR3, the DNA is TGCGCCAGCAGCCCCTACCCTAGCGGGAACGGAAATGAGCAGTTCTTC. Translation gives CASSPYPSGNGNEQFF.

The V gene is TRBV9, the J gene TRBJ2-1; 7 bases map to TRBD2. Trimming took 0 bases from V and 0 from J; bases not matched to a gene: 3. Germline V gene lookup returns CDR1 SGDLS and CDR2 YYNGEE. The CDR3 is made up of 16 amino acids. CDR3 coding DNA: TGTGCCAGCAGCGTAGGTGGCGGGGGCTCCTACAATGAGCAGTTCTTC. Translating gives CASSVGGGGSYNEQFF.

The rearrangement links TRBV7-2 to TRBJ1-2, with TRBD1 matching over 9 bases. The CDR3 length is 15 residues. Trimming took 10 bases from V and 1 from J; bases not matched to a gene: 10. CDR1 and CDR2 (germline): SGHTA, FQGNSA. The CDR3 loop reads CATGQGRFINYGYTF. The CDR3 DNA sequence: TGTGCCACCGGACAGGGGCGATTCATTAACTATGGCTACACCTTC.

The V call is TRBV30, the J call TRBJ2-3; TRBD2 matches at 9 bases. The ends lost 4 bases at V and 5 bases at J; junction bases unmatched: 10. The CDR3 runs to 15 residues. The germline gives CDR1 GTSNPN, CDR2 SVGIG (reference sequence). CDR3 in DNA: TGTGCCTGGAACAAGGGCCTAGCGGGAAGAGATACGCAGTATTTT. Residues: CAWNKGLAGRDTQYF.

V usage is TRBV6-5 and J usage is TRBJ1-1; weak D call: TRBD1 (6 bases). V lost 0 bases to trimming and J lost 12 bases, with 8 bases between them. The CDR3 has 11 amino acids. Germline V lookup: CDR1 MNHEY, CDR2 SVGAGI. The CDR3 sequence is CASSYSQGTFF. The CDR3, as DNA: TGTGCCAGCAGTTACTCGCAGGGGACTTTCTTT.

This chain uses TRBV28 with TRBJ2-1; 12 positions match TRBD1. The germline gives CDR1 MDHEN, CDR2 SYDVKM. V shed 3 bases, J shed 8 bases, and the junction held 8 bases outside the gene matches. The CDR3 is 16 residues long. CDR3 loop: CASSLGGQGARDEQFF. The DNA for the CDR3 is TGTGCCAGCAGTTTGGGGGGACAGGGGGCCAGGGATGAGCAGTTCTTC. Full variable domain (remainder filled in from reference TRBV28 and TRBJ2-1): DVKVTQSSRYLVKRTGEKVFLECVQDMDHENMFWYRQDPGLGLRLIYFSYDVKMKEKGDIPEGYSVSREKKERFSLILESASTNQTSMYLCASSLGGQGARDEQFFGPGTRLTVL.

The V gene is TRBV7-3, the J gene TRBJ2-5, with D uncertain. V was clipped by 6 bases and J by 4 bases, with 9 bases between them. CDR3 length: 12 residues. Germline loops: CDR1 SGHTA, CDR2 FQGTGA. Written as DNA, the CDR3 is TGTGCCAGCAGTCCAGATCGAGAGACCCAGTACTTC. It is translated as CASSPDRETQYF.

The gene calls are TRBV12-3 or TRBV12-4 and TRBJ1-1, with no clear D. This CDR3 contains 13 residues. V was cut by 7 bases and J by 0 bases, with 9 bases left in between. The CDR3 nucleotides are TGTGCCAGCACGGGTCAGTTGAACACTGAAGCTTTCTTT. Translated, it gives CASTGQLNTEAFF.

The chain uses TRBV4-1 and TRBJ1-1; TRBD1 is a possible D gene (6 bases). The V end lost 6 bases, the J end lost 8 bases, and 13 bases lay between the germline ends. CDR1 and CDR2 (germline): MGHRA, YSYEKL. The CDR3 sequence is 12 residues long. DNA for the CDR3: TGCGCCAGCAGACAACAGGGAGGGGAAGCTTTCTTT. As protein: CASRQQGGEAFF.

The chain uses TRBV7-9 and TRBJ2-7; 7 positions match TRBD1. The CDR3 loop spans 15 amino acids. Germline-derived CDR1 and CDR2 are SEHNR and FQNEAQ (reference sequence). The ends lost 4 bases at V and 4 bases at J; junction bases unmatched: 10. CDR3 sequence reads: CASSSTSGQFYEQYF. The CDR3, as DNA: TGTGCCAGCAGCTCCACTTCGGGACAGTTTTACGAGCAGTACTTC.

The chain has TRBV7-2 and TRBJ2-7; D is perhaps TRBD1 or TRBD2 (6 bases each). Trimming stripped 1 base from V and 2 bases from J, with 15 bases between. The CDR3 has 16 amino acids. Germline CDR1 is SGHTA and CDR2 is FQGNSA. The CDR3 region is CASSLEGGSGPYEQYF. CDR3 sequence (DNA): TGTGCCAGCAGCTTAGAAGGGGGGAGTGGCCCCTACGAGCAGTACTTC.

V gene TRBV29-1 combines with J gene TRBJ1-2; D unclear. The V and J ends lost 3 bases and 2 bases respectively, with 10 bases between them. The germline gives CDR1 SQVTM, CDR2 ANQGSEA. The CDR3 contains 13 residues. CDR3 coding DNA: TGCAGCGTTGATTCCTTAGAAAACTATGGCTACACCTTC. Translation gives CSVDSLENYGYTF.

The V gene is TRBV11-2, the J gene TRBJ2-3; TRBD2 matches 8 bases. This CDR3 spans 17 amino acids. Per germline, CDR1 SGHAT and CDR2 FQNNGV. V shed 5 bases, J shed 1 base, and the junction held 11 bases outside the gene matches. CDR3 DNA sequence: TGTGCCAGCAGCCTACGGGGGGGGCAGGGTGGCACAGATACGCAGTATTTT. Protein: CASSLRGGQGGTDTQYF.

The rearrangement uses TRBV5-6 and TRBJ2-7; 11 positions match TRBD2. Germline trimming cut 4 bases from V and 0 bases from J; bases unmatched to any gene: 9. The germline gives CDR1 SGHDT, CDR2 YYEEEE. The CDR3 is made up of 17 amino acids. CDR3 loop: CASSEGLAGLSSYEQYF. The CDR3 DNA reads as TGTGCCAGCAGCGAAGGACTAGCGGGCCTGAGCTCCTACGAGCAGTACTTC.

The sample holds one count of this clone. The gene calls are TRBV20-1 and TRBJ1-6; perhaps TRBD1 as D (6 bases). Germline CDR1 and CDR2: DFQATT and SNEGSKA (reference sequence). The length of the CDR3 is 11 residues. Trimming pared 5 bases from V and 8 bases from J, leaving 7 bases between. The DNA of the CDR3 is TGCAGTGCTCACAGGGATTCACCCCTCCACTTT. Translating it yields CSAHRDSPLHF.

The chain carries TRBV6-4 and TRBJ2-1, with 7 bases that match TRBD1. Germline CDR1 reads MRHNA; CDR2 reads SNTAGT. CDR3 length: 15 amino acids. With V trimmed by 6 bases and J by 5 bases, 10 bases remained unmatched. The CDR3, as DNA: TGTGCCAGCAGCCGCGACAGGGTCTCAGACAATGAGCAGTTCTTC. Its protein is CASSRDRVSDNEQFF.

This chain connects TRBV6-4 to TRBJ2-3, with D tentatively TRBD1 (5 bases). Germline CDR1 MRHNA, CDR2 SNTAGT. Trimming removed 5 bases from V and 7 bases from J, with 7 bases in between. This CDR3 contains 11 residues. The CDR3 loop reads CASSSGYTQYF. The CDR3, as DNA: TGTGCCAGCAGTTCAGGGTATACGCAGTATTTT.

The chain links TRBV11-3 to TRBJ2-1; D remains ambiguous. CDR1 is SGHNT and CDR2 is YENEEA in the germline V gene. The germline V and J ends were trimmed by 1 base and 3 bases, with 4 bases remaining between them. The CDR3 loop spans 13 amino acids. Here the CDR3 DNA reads TGTGCCAGCAGCTTAGGAGGCTACAATGAGCAGTTCTTC. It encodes CASSLGGYNEQFF.